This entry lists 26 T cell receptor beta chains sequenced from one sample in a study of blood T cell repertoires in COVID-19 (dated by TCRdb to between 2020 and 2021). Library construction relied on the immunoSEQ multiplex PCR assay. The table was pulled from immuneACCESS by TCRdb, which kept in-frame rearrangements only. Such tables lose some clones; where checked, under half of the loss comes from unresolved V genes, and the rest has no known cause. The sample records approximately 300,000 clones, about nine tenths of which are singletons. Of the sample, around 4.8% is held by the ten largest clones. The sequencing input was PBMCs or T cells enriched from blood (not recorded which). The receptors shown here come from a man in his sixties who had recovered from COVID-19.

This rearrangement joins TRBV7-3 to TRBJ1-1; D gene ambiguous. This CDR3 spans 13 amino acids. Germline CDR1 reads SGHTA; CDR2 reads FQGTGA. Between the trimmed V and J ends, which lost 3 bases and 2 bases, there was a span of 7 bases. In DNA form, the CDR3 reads TGTGCCAGCAGCTTCACAGCAAACACTGAAGCTTTCTTT. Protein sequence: CASSFTANTEAFF.

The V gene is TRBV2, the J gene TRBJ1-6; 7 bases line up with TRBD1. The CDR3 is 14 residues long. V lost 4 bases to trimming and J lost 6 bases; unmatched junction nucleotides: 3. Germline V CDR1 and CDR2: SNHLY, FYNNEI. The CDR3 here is CASSVGQSNSPLHF. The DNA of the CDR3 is TGTGCCAGCAGTGTGGGACAGAGTAATTCACCCCTCCACTTT.

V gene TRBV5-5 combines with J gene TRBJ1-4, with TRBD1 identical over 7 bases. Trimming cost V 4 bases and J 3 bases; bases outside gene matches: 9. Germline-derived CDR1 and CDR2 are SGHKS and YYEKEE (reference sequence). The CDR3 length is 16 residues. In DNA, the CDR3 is TGTGCCAGCAGCCCTCAGGGGACAGTGGCTAATGAAAAACTGTTTTTT. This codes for CASSPQGTVANEKLFF.

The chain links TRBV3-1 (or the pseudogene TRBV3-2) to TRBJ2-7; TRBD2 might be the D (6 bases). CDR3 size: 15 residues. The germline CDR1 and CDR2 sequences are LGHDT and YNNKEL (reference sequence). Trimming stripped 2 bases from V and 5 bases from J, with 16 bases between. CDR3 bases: TGTGCCAGCAGCCAAAGGGAACGGGAGCCCCACGAGCAGTACTTC. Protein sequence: CASSQREREPHEQYF.

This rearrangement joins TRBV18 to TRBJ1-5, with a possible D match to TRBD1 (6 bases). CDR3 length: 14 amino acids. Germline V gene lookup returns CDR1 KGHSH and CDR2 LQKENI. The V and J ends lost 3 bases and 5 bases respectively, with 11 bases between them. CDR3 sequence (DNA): TGTGCCAGCTCACCCAATCGACAGGATCAGCCCCAGCATTTT. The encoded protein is CASSPNRQDQPQHF.

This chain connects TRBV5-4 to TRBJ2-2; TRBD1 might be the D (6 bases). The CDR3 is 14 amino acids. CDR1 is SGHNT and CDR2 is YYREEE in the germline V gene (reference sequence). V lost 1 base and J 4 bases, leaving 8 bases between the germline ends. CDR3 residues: CASSLQGSTGELFF. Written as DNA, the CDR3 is TGTGCCAGCAGCTTGCAGGGGAGCACCGGGGAGCTGTTTTTT.

The CDR3 bases are TGTGCCAGCAGCCTCGGACACTCGGAAAGGGACACCATATATTTT. This codes for CASSLGHSERDTIYF. This chain joins TRBV9 and TRBJ1-3; maybe TRBD1 (5 bases). This CDR3 comprises 15 residues. The V end was cut by 4 bases, the J end by 8 bases, with 19 bases between. Germline CDR1 reads SGDLS; CDR2 reads YYNGEE.

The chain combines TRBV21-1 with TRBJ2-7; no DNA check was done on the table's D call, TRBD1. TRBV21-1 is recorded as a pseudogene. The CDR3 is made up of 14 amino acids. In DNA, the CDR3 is TGTGCCAGCAGCAAAGTCCTCGGACAGGGCGAGCAGTACTTC. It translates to CASSKVLGQGEQYF.

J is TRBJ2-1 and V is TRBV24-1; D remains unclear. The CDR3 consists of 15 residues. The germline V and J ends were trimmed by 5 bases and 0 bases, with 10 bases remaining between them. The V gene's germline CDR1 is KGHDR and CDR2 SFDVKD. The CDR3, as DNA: TGTGCCACCAGTGGATCAGGTAGCTCCTACAATGAGCAGTTCTTC. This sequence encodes CATSGSGSSYNEQFF.

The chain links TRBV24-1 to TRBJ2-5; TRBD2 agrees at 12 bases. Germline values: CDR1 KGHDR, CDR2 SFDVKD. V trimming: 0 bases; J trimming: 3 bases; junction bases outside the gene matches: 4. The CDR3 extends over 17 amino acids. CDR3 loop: CATSDLASGRAEETQYF. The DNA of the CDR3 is TGTGCCACCAGTGATTTGGCTAGCGGGAGGGCGGAAGAGACCCAGTACTTC.

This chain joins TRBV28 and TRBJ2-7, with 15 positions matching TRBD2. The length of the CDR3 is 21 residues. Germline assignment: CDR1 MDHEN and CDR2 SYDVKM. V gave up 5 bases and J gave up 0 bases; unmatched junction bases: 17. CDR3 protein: CASSPEGLAGGRLWASYEQYF. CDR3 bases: TGTGCCAGCAGTCCCGAGGGACTAGCGGGAGGAAGGCTGTGGGCCTCCTACGAGCAGTACTTC.

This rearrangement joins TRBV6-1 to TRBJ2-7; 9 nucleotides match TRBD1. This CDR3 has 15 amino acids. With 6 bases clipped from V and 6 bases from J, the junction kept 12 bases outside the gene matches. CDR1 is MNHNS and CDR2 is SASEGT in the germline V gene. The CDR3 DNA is TGTGCCAGCAGAGGGGTGGGACAGGGCCTCACCGAGCAGTACTTC. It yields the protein CASRGVGQGLTEQYF.

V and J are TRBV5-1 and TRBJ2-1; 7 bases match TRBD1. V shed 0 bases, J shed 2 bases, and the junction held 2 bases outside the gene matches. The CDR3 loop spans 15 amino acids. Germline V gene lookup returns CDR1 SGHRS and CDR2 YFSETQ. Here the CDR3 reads CASSLDRGPYNEQFF. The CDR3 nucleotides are TGCGCCAGCAGCTTGGACAGGGGTCCCTACAATGAGCAGTTCTTC.

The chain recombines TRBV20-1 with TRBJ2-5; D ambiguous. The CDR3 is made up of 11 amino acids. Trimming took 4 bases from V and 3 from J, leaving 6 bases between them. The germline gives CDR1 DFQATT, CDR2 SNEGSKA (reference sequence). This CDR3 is CSAKNKETQYF. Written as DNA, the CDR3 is TGCAGTGCTAAGAACAAAGAGACCCAGTACTTC.

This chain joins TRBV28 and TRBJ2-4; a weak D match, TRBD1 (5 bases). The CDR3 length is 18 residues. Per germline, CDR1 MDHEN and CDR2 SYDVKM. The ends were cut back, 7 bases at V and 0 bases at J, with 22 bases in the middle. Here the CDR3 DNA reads TGTGCCAGCAACTACGCAGGGCCCCCGACACTAGCCAAAAACATTCAGTACTTC. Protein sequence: CASNYAGPPTLAKNIQYF.

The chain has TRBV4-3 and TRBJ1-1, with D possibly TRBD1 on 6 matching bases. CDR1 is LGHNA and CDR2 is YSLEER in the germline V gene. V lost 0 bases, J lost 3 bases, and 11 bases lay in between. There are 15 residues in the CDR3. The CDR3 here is CASSQDTGLDTEAFF. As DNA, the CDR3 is TGCGCCAGCAGCCAAGATACAGGGTTGGACACTGAAGCTTTCTTT.

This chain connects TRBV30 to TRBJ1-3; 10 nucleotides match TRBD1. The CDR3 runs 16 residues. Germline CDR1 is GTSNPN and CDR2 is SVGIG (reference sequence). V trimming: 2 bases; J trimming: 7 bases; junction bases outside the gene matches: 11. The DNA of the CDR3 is TGTGCCTGGAGTCCCCTCGGGACAGGGGAGGGGAACACCATATATTTT. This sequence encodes CAWSPLGTGEGNTIYF.

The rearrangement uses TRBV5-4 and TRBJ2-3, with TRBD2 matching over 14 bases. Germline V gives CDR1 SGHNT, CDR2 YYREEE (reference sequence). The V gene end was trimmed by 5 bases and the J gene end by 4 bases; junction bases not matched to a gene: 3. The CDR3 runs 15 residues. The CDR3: CASSQGLAGADTQYF. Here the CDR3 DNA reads TGTGCCAGCAGTCAGGGACTAGCGGGAGCAGATACGCAGTATTTT.

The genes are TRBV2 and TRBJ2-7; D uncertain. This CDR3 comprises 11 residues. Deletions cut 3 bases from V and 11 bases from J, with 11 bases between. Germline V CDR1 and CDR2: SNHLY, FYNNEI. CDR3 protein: CASSDGPLEYF. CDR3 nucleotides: TGTGCCAGCAGTGATGGGCCCTTGGAGTACTTC.

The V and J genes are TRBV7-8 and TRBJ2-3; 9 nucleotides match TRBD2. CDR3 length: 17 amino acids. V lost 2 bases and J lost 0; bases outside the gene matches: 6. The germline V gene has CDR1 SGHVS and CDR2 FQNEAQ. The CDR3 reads CASSLLRAGGSTDTQYF. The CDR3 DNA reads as TGTGCCAGCAGCTTACTGAGAGCGGGGGGTAGCACAGATACGCAGTATTTT.

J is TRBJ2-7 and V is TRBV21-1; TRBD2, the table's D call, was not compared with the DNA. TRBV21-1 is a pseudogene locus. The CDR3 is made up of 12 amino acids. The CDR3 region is CAPRGLAGEQYF. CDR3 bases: TGTGCCCCCCGGGGGCTAGCGGGCGAGCAGTACTTC.

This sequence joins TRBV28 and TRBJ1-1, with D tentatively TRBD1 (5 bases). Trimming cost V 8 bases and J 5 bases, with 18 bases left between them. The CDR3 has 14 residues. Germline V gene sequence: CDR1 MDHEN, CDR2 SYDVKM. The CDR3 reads CASLRSDSQTEAFF. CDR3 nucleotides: TGTGCCAGCTTGAGAAGTGACAGTCAAACTGAAGCTTTCTTT. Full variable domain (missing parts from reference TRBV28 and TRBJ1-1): DVKVTQSSRYLVKRTGEKVFLECVQDMDHENMFWYRQDPGLGLRLIYFSYDVKMKEKGDIPEGYSVSREKKERFSLILESASTNQTSMYLCASLRSDSQTEAFFGQGTRLTVV.

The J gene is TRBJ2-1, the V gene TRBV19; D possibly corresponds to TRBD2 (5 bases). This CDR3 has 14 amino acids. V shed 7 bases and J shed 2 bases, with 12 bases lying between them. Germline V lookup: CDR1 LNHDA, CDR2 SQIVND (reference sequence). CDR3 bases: TGTGCCAGTACACGGGGTCTACCCTACAATGAGCAGTTCTTC. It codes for CASTRGLPYNEQFF. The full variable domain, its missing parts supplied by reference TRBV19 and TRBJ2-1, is DGGITQSPKYLFRKEGQNVTLSCEQNLNHDAMYWYRQDPGQGLRLIYYSQIVNDFQKGDIAEGYSVSREKKESFPLTVTSAQKNPTAFYLCASTRGLPYNEQFFGPGTRLTVL.

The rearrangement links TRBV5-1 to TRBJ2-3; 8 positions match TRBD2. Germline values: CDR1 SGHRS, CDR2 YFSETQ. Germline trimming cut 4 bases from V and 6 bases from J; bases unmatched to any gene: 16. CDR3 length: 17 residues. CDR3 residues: CASSPWTAGDRRDTQYF. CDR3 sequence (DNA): TGCGCCAGCAGCCCCTGGACAGCGGGAGACCGTCGGGATACGCAGTATTTT.

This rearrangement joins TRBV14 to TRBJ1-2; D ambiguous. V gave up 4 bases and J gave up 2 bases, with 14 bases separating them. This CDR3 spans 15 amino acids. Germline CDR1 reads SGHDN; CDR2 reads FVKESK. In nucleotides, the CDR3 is TGTGCCAGCAGCCCAGTCTCCCAGCGAAACTATGGCTACACCTTC. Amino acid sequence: CASSPVSQRNYGYTF.

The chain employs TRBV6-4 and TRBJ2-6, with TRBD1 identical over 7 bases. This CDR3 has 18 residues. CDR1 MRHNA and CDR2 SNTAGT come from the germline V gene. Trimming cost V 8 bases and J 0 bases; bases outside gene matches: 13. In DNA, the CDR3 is TGTGCCAGCCTAGGGTTAGGGACAGTGAACTCTGGGGCCAACGTCCTGACTTTC. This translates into CASLGLGTVNSGANVLTF.